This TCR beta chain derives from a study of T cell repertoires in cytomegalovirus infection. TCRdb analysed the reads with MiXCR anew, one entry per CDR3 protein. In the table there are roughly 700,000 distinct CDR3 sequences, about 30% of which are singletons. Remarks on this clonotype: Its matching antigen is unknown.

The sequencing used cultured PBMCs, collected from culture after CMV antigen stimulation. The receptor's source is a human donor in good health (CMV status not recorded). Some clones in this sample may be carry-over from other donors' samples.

This chain's CDR3 is CASSPLGQGLHEQYF. The CDR3 DNA sequence: TGTGCCAGCAGTCCTCTGGGACAGGGACTGCACGAGCAGTACTTC. The rearrangement uses TRBV12-3 or TRBV12-4 and TRBJ2-7; 9 bases align to TRBD1. Germline trimming cut 5 bases from V and 5 bases from J; bases unmatched to any gene: 10. CDR3 size: 15 residues.